Included here is one T cell receptor beta chain sequence, with context. The length of the CDR3 is 16 residues. Germline V gene data show CDR1 as SEHNR and CDR2 as FQNEAQ (reference sequence). V was shortened by 5 bases and J by 2 bases, with 18 bases between the two germline ends. Original processing notes: Nucleated cell number was recorded as an estimate derived from reference gene primer amplification. TCRdb keeps only in-frame clones here, not all; method: immunoSEQ multiplex PCR. V and J calls and clone size are copied from that table; D and trimming were computed from the DNA. The sample has under 450,000 clones, around 88% seen once. Seattle enrolled patients during active infection and tracked them longitudinally. This specimen comes from a study of blood T cell repertoires in COVID-19. Study at large: Sites across the United States, Italy and Spain contributed samples from acute and convalescent COVID-19.

The clonotype originates from a woman aged 45-59 years with COVID-19, enrolled during active disease. This rearrangement joins TRBV7-9 to TRBJ2-5; D gene ambiguous. Sequencing was carried out using peripheral blood. The DNA for the CDR3 is TGTGCCAGCAGCCCAACTCACCGAGGCGGACAAGAGACCCAGTACTTC. Amino acid sequence: CASSPTHRGGQETQYF.